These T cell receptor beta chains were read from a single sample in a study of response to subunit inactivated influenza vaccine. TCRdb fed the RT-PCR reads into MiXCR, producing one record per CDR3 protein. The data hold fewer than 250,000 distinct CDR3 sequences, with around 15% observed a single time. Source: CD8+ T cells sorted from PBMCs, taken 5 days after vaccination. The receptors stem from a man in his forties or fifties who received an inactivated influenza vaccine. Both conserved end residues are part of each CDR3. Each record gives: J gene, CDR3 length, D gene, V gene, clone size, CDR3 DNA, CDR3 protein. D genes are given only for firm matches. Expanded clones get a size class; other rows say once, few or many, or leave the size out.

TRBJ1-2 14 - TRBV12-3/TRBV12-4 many TGTGCCAGCAGTTTAGCGTCGTGGGGAATTGGCTACACCTTC CASSLASWGIGYTF
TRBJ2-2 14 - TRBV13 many TGTGCCAGCAGCCCGGGGCGTAACACCGGGGAGCTGTTTTTT CASSPGRNTGELFF
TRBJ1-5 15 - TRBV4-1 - TGCGCCAGCAGCCCGGGATGGCTGTCGAATCAGCCCGAGCATTTT CASSPGWLSNQPEHF
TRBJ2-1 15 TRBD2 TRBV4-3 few TGCGCCAGCAGCATCCAAAGCGGGACCTACAATGAGCAGTTCTTC CASSIQSGTYNEQFF
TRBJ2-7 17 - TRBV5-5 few TGTGCCAGCAGCTTGGTCAGGGAGCCGATCACCCCCTACGAGCAGTACTTC CASSLVREPITPYEQYF
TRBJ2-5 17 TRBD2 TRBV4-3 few TGCGCCAGCAGCCAAGAAACTAGCGGGGTGTACCAAGAGACCCAGTACTTC CASSQETSGVYQETQYF
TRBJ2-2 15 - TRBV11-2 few TGTGCCAGCAGCGCCATTCCGGGGATCACCGGGGAGCTGTTTTTT CASSAIPGITGELFF
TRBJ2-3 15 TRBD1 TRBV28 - TGTGCCAGCAGTTTGGGGACAGGCCCCACAGATACGCAGTATTTT CASSLGTGPTDTQYF
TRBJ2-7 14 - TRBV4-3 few TGCGCCAGCAGCCAAGATCTTGGTGCCTGGGAGCAGTACTTC CASSQDLGAWEQYF
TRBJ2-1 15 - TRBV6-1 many TGTGCCAGCAGTGAACACCAGAGCTCCTACAATGAGCAGTTCTTC CASSEHQSSYNEQFF
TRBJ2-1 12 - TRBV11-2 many TGTGCCAGCCGAAGGGGGGTAGGTGAGCAGTTCTTC CASRRGVGEQFF
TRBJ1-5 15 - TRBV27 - TGTGCCAGCAGTTTAAGCCGAGGGTGGAATCAGCCCCAGCATTTT CASSLSRGWNQPQHF
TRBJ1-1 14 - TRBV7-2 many TGTGCCAGCAGCTTACCCCGCAGGGAGACTGAAGCTTTCTTT CASSLPRRETEAFF
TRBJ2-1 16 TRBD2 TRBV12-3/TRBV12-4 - TGTGCCAGCAGTCCCCCAAGGGCGGGAGAGGAGGATGAGCAGTTCTTC CASSPPRAGEEDEQFF
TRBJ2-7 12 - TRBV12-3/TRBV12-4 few TGTGCCAGCAGTTTAGTACAGGCCCTAAGGTACTTC CASSLVQALRYF